This T cell receptor beta chain was recorded in a study of identical twins. The cDNA had a unique molecular identifier and a template-switch universal primer site. TCRdb reprocessed the 5' RACE reads via MiXCR and lists one record per CDR3 protein. The sample shows approximately 600,000 distinct CDR3 sequences, roughly 7.2% of them seen only once. Many counts were recorded for this clonotype. Its antigen is currently unknown. Findings and caveats of the study: High-abundance cord blood beta clonotypes had fewer insertions; memory repertoires showed none. Zero-insertion analyses could be partly confounded by invariant MAIT and iNKT cells.

This CDR3 contains 14 residues. J was trimmed by 0 bases and V by 6 bases; bases with no gene match: 0. The germline gives CDR1 SNHLY, CDR2 FYNNEI. The sample also formed part of further work on yellow fever vaccine responses in identical twins.

The chain has TRBV2 and TRBJ2-3, with TRBD2 matching 10 bases. This clonotype was obtained from a young woman in good health. Sequencing was performed on PBMCs. Written as DNA, the CDR3 is TGTGCCAGCAGGGGACTAGCGAGCACAGATACGCAGTATTTT. Its translation: CASRGLASTDTQYF.